One sample yielded the 21 T cell receptor beta chains listed below, sequenced in a study of blood T cells in healthy people across ages. Primers used in a second PCR of roughly 6 to 12 cycles were a sample-barcoded 5' primer and a J-beta primer mix. Each CDR3 protein gets one entry after TCRdb re-called the 5' RACE reads with MiXCR. Among hundreds of thousands of distinct CDR3 sequences, less than 35% were seen once, and the ten largest hold approximately 15%. Material: blood. All receptors come from a woman older than 75 in good health.

There are many counts of this clonotype. V usage is TRBV7-2 and J usage is TRBJ2-1; D is ambiguous. Trimming pared 3 bases from V and 6 bases from J, leaving 6 bases between. This CDR3 is built from 12 residues. CDR1 SGHTA and CDR2 FQGNSA come from the germline V gene. This CDR3 reads CASSFYSNEQFF. CDR3 DNA sequence: TGTGCCAGCAGCTTTTACAGCAATGAGCAGTTCTTC.

This clonotype was found a few times. The chain joins TRBV20-1 to TRBJ2-1, with no clear D. The CDR3 has 14 amino acids. Germline assignment: CDR1 DFQATT and CDR2 SNEGSKA (reference sequence). The germline V and J ends were trimmed by 3 bases and 4 bases, with 13 bases remaining between them. The CDR3 bases are TGCAGTGCTAGCTACCCATCCCATTACAATGAGCAGTTCTTC. Protein sequence: CSASYPSHYNEQFF.

The chain has TRBV7-2 and TRBJ2-7; either TRBD1 or TRBD2 may fit D (7 bases each). Germline assignment: CDR1 SGHTA and CDR2 FQGNSA. There are 14 residues in the CDR3. V lost 5 bases and J lost 2, with 13 bases in between. The chain's CDR3 is CASSRAGGAYEQYF. CDR3 DNA: TGTGCCAGCAGCCGGGCAGGGGGGGCCTACGAGCAGTACTTC. Based on the CDR3 plus reference TRBV7-2 and TRBJ2-7, the full variable domain is GAGVSQSPSNKVTEKGKDVELRCDPISGHTALYWYRQSLGQGLEFLIYFQGNSAPDKSGLPSDRFSAERTGGSVSTLTIQRTQQEDSAVYLCASSRAGGAYEQYFGPGTRLTVT.

V gene TRBV7-3 combines with J gene TRBJ2-6; TRBD1 aligns across 9 bases. The CDR3 sequence is 16 residues long. Germline CDR1 and CDR2: SGHTA and FQGTGA. With V trimmed by 5 bases and J by 8 bases, 10 bases remained unmatched. The CDR3 region has the DNA TGTGCCAGCAGCACGCCCGGGACAGGGTTTCCCAACGTCCTGACTTTC. It specifies CASSTPGTGFPNVLTF.

This clonotype was picked up a small number of times. The genes are TRBV7-2 and TRBJ1-1; 11 bases map to TRBD1. The CDR3 contains 15 residues. The trim removed 6 bases at V and 1 base at J, leaving 4 bases unmatched. Germline CDR1 SGHTA, CDR2 FQGNSA. CDR3 in amino acids: CASSRTGGPNTEAFF. The CDR3 region has the DNA TGTGCCAGCAGTCGGACAGGGGGCCCGAACACTGAAGCTTTCTTT.

This clonotype was observed many times. The chain links TRBV6-2 or TRBV6-3 to TRBJ2-1; a weak D match, TRBD2 (7 bases). Germline V gene lookup returns CDR1 MNHEY and CDR2 SVGEGT. CDR3 length: 16 amino acids. The ends were cut back, 6 bases at V and 3 bases at J, with 18 bases in the middle. The CDR3 DNA sequence: TGTGCCAGCAGCCCCATAGGGGGGGGGCGCTACAATGAGCAGTTCTTC. Translation: CASSPIGGGRYNEQFF.

This clonotype turned up a few times. V usage is TRBV4-3 and J usage is TRBJ1-1, with TRBD1 matching over 8 bases. The V gene's germline CDR1 is LGHNA and CDR2 YSLEER. The CDR3 loop spans 18 amino acids. J gave up 1 base and V 5 bases, and 15 bases lay outside the gene matches. CDR3 region: CASSLGPGGSRGNTEAFF. The CDR3 coding sequence is TGCGCCAGCAGCTTAGGACCAGGGGGCAGTCGAGGGAACACTGAAGCTTTCTTT.

This clonotype showed up just a few times. The J gene is TRBJ2-2, the V gene TRBV3-1; 10 bases are a match to TRBD1. The CDR3 sequence is 15 residues long. With V trimmed by 4 bases and J by 6 bases, 5 bases remained unmatched. Germline CDR1 reads LGHDT; CDR2 reads YNNKEL (reference sequence). The CDR3 loop is CASSLRDRGAGELFF. The CDR3 coding sequence is TGTGCCAGCAGCCTCCGGGACAGGGGAGCCGGGGAGCTGTTTTTT.

This chain connects TRBV2 to TRBJ1-5, with a possible D match to TRBD1 (5 bases). This CDR3 comprises 15 residues. Germline CDR1 reads SNHLY; CDR2 reads FYNNEI. The ends were cut back, 6 bases at V and 2 bases at J, with 14 bases in the middle. CDR3 in DNA: TGTGCCAGCAGGGCCGAACGGGGGGGCAATCAGCCCCAGCATTTT. Translating gives CASRAERGGNQPQHF.

The J gene is TRBJ2-3, the V gene TRBV9; D is perhaps TRBD2 (6 bases). The CDR3 sequence is 16 residues long. Per germline, CDR1 SGDLS and CDR2 YYNGEE. Trimming shortened V by 0 bases and J by 0 bases, and 11 bases separated the two germline ends. The CDR3 DNA follows: TGTGCCAGCAGCGTAGGAGGGAGCGGGAGCACAGATACGCAGTATTTT. Protein product: CASSVGGSGSTDTQYF.

This chain connects TRBV5-5 to TRBJ2-5, with TRBD2 matching over 8 bases. The CDR3 has 13 residues. V gave up 4 bases and J gave up 11 bases; unmatched junction bases: 10. The germline gives CDR1 SGHKS, CDR2 YYEKEE (reference sequence). The CDR3 DNA reads as TGTGCCAGCAGCGGGACTAGTGTGGATGAGCAGTACTTC. Its translation: CASSGTSVDEQYF.

This clonotype was seen a handful of times. The V and J genes are TRBV6-2 or TRBV6-3 and TRBJ1-6; tentative D call: TRBD1 (6 bases). CDR1 MNHEY and CDR2 SVGEGT come from the germline V gene. There are 15 residues in the CDR3. V lost 6 bases and J 13 bases, leaving 22 bases between the germline ends. In nucleotides, the CDR3 is TGTGCCAGCAGGCCTACCGGGACACTGAAATGGCCCCTCCACTTT. Translating it yields CASRPTGTLKWPLHF.

As concerns this clonotype: A much larger clone lies one base from this, so it may be a read error. The J gene is TRBJ2-1, the V gene TRBV5-6; maybe TRBD1 (6 bases). With the DNA end fitting TRBJ2-7 better, the J assignment may be wrong. The CDR3 is 14 residues long. Germline CDR1 SGHDT, CDR2 YYEEEE. Written as DNA, the CDR3 is TGTGCCAGCATCTTTAACAGGGATCAATACGAGCAGTACTTC. Encoded protein: CASIFNRDQYEQYF.

This clonotype has just a few counts. With a much larger clone just one base away, this may be a read error. The J gene is TRBJ2-3, the V gene TRBV12-3 or TRBV12-4; 7 bases align to TRBD1. The CDR3 consists of 15 residues. With 2 bases clipped from V and 4 bases from J, the junction kept 6 bases outside the gene matches. The DNA of the CDR3 is TGTGCCAGCAGTTTAATGACAGGGACGGCAGATACGCAGTATTTT. Protein: CASSLMTGTADTQYF.

In the case of this clonotype: One end of the junction does not line up with germline, which may come from a read error. The CDR3 protein is CTSKTDSPSYNEQFF. CDR3 DNA: TGTACCAGCAAAACCGACAGCCCCTCCTACAATGAGCAGTTCTTC. The chain employs TRBV2 and TRBJ2-1; D is perhaps TRBD1 (5 bases). CDR1 SNHLY and CDR2 FYNNEI come from the germline V gene. The CDR3 is 15 residues long.

This clonotype was observed at least ten times. The chain carries TRBV20-1 and TRBJ2-1, with 12 bases fitting TRBD2. CDR3 size: 16 residues. Germline lookup yields CDR1 DFQATT and CDR2 SNEGSKA (reference sequence). V dropped 1 base and J dropped 9; count of bases not matched to a gene: 10. The CDR3, as DNA: TGCAGTGCTAGAGTCTCTAGCGGGGGGGCCGGAGGTGAGCAGTTCTTC. Residues: CSARVSSGGAGGEQFF.

This clonotype was counted ten times or more. This chain joins TRBV6-2 or TRBV6-3 and TRBJ2-5, with 11 bases aligning to TRBD2. The CDR3 is 16 residues long. The V gene's germline CDR1 is MNHEY and CDR2 SVGEGT. Trimming removed 8 bases from V and 2 bases from J; junction bases left unmatched: 10. As DNA, the CDR3 is TGTGCCAGCGTTACCGGGACTAGCGGATTTCAAGAGACCCAGTACTTC. Amino acid sequence: CASVTGTSGFQETQYF.

To note about this clonotype: A much larger clone differs from this one at a single base, so this may be a read error. V is TRBV20-1 and J is TRBJ2-6, with TRBD1 as a possible D gene (5 bases). The length of the CDR3 is 15 residues. CDR1 is DFQATT, CDR2 SNEGSKA, per germline (reference sequence). CDR3 protein: CSAGRGGPGANVRTF. CDR3 nucleotides: TGCAGTGCTGGAAGGGGCGGTCCTGGGGCCAACGTCCGGACTTTC.

The V and J genes are TRBV5-1 and TRBJ2-7; D gene unclear. The CDR3 extends over 15 amino acids. V lost 0 bases, J lost 0 bases, and 10 bases lay in between. Germline CDR1 SGHRS, CDR2 YFSETQ. The CDR3 coding sequence is TGCGCCAGCAGCTTGGAACAGTGGGTCTCCTACGAGCAGTACTTC. This gives the protein CASSLEQWVSYEQYF.

The chain has TRBV28 and TRBJ2-4; the D is unclear. The J call may be faulty, since TRBJ2-7 better matches the DNA end. The CDR3 runs to 14 residues. The germline V gene has CDR1 MDHEN and CDR2 SYDVKM. The CDR3 is CASSLHGQGYEQYF. The CDR3 nucleotides are TGTGCCAGCAGTTTACACGGCCAAGGGTACGAGCAGTACTTC.

This clonotype turned up a few times. The V and J genes are TRBV3-1 and TRBJ1-2; the D is unclear. The germline V gene has CDR1 LGHDT and CDR2 YNNKEL (reference sequence). The CDR3 is 13 residues long. The V end was cut by 1 base, the J end by 1 base, with 4 bases between. The CDR3 nucleotides are TGTGCCAGCAGCCAAGCGGTTAACTATGGCTACACCTTC. This sequence encodes CASSQAVNYGYTF.